The clone carrying this T cell receptor beta chain turned up a few times. What it binds is unknown. CDR1 and CDR2 (germline): KGHDR, SFDVKD. Trimming stripped 5 bases from V and 3 bases from J, with 15 bases between. The CDR3 is 15 residues long. It was with unique molecular identifiers that the TCRbeta library was prepared. MiXCR, run by TCRdb on the PCR reads, gives a single entry per CDR3 protein. The data show some 460,000 distinct CDR3 sequences, 16% seen once. This entry belongs to a study of T-cell reconstitution after alpha-beta-depleted transplantation in children. Study findings and constraints: By one year post-transplant, T-cell counts and diversity largely arose from T cells that were newly produced. TCRbeta diversity was high at day 60 in some patients (a result of surviving recipient T cells and thymic progenitors). Alpha-beta T cells present about two months after transplant were reported to originate from several hundred expanded graft clones.

The sequenced sample was PBMCs, mostly from graft donor cells, obtained 360 days after TCRalphabeta/CD19-depleted stem cell transplant. The V call is TRBV24-1, the J call TRBJ2-5; D gene unclear. The receptor comes from a boy under two years old who had a stem cell transplant for Wiskott-Aldrich syndrome, so the T cells may come from the graft donor. The CDR3 loop reads CATSGPGGVKETQYF. CDR3 nucleotide sequence: TGTGCCACCAGTGGCCCAGGCGGAGTAAAAGAGACCCAGTACTTC.